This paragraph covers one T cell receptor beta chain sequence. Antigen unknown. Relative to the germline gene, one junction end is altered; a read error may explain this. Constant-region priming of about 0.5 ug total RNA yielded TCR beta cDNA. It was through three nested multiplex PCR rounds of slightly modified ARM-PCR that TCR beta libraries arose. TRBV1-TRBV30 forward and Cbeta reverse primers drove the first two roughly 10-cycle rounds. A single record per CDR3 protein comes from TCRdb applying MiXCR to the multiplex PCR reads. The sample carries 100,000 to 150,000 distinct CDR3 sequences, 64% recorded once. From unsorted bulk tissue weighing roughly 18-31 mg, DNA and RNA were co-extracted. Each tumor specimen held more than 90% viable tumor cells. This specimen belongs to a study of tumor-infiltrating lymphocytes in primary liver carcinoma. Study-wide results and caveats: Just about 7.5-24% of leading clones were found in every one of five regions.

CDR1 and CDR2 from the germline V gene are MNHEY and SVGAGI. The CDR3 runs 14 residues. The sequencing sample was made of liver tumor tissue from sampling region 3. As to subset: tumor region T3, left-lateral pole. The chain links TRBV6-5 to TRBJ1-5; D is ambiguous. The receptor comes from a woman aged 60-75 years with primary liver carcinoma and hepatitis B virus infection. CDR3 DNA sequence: TGTGCCAGCTGTTACGGCGGTGTGGATCAGCCCCAGCATTTT. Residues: CASCYGGVDQPQHF.